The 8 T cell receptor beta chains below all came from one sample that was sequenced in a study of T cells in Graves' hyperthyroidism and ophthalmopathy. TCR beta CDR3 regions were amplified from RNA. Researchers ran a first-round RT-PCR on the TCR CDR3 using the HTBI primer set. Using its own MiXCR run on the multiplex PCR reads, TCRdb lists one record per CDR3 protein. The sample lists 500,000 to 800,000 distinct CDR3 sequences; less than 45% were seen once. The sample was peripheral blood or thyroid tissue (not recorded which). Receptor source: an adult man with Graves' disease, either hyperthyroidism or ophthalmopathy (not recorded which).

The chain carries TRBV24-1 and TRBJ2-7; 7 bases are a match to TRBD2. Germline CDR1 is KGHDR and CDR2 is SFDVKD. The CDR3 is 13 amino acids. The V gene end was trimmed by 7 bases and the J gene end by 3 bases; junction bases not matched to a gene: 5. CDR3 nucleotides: TGTGCCACCAGCGTCGGGAGGTTCTACGAGCAGTACTTC. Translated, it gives CATSVGRFYEQYF.

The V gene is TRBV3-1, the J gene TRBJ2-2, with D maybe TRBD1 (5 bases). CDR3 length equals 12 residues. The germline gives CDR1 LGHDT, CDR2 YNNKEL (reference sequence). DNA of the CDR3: TGTGCGGTAACAGGAAACACCGGGGAGCTGTTTTTT. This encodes CAVTGNTGELFF.

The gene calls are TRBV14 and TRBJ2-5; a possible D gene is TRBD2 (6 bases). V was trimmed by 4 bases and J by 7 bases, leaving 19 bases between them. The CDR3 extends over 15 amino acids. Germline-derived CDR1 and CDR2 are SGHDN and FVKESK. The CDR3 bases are TGTGCCAGCAGCCGAGGACGGACTATGCGGGGGACCCAGTACTTC. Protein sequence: CASSRGRTMRGTQYF.

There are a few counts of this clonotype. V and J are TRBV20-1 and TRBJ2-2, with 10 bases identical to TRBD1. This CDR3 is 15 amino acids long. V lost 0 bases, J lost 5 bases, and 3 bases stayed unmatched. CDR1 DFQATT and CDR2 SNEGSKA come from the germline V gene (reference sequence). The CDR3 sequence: CSARDRDRGTGELFF. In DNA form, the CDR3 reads TGCAGTGCTAGAGATCGGGACAGGGGTACCGGGGAGCTGTTTTTT.

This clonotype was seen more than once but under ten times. CDR3 nucleotides: TGTGCCAAGGGGGTCTTGGGCAATCAGCCCCAGCATTTT. Translating it yields CAKGVLGNQPQHF. J is TRBJ1-5 and V is TRBV7-9; D might be TRBD1 (6 bases). The CDR3 runs 13 residues. Trimming pared 10 bases from V and 2 bases from J, leaving 12 bases between. Germline values: CDR1 SEHNR, CDR2 FQNEAQ (reference sequence).

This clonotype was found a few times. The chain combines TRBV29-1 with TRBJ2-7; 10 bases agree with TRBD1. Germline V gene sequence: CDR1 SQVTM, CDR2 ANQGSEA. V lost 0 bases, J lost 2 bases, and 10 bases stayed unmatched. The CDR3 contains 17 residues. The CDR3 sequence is CSVEEPGTGDLTYEQYF. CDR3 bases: TGCAGCGTTGAAGAGCCAGGGACAGGGGACTTAACCTACGAGCAGTACTTC.

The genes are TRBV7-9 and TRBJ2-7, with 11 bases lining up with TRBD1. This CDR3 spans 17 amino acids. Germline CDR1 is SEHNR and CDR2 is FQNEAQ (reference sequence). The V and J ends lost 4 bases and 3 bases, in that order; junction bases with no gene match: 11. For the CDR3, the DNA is TGTGCCAGCAGCTCTAATCTCCGGGACAGGGGGGACTACGAGCAGTACTTC. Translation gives CASSSNLRDRGDYEQYF.

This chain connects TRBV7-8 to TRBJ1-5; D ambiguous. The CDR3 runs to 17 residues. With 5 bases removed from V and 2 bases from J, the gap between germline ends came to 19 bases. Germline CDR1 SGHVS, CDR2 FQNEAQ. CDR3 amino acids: CASSAQSRIYGNQPQHF. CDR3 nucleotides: TGTGCCAGCAGCGCCCAGTCCCGTATTTACGGCAATCAGCCCCAGCATTTT.